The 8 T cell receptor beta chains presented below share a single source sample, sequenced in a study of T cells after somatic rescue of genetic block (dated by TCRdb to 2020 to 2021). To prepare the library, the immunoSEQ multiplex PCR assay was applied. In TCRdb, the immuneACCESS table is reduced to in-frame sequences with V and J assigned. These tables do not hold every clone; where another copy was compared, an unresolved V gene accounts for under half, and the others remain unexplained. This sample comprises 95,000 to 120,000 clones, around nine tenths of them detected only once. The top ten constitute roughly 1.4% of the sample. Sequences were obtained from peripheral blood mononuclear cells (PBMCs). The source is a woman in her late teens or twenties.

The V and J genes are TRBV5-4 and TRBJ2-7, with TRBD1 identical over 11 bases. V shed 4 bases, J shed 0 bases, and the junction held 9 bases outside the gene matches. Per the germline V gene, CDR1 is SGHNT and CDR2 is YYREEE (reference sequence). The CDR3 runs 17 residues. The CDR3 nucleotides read TGTGCCAGCAGCCCAAGGGACAGGGGGGGTAGCTCCTACGAGCAGTACTTC. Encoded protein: CASSPRDRGGSSYEQYF.

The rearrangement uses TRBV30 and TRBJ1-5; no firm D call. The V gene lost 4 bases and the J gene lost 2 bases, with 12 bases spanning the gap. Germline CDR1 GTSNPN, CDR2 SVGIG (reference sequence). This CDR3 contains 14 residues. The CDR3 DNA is TGTGCCTGGAATAGAGCATCCCGCAATCAGCCCCAGCATTTT. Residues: CAWNRASRNQPQHF. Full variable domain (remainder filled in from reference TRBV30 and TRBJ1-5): SQTIHQWPATLVQPVGSPLSLECTVEGTSNPNLYWYRQAAGRGLQLLFYSVGIGQISSEVPQNLSASRPQDRQFILSSKKLLLSDSGFYLCAWNRASRNQPQHFGDGTRLSIL.

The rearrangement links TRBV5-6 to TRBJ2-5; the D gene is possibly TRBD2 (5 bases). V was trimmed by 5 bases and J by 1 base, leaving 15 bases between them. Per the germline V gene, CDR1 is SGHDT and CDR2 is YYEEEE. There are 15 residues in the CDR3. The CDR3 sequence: CASSLLFRGQETQYF. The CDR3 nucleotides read TGTGCCAGCAGTCTTCTTTTTCGGGGCCAAGAGACCCAGTACTTC.

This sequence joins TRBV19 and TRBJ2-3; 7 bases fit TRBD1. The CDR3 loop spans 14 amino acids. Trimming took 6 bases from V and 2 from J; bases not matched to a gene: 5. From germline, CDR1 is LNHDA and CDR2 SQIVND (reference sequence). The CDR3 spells CASRGQTFTDTQYF. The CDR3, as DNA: TGTGCCAGTAGGGGACAGACCTTCACAGATACGCAGTATTTT. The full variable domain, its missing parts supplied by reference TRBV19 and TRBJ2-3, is DGGITQSPKYLFRKEGQNVTLSCEQNLNHDAMYWYRQDPGQGLRLIYYSQIVNDFQKGDIAEGYSVSREKKESFPLTVTSAQKNPTAFYLCASRGQTFTDTQYFGPGTRLTVL.

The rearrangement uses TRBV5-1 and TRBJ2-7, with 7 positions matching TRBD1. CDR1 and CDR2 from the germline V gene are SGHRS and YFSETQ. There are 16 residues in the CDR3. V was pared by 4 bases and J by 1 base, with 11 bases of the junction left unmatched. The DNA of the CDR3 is TGCGCCAGCAGCCTCTACTCGGGACAGTTTTCCTACGAGCAGTACTTC. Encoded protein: CASSLYSGQFSYEQYF.

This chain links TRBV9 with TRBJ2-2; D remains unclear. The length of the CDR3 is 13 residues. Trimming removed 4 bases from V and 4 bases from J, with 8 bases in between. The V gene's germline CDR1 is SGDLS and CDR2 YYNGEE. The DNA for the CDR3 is TGTGCCAGCAGCTCAAGGCGCACCGGGGAGCTGTTTTTT. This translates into CASSSRRTGELFF.

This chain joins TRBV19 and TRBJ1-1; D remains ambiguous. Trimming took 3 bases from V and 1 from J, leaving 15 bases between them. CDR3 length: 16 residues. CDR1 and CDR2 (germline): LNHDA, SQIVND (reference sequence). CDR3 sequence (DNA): TGTGCCAGTAGTATGTGGGCGGATAAGCGGAACACTGAAGCTTTCTTT. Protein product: CASSMWADKRNTEAFF.

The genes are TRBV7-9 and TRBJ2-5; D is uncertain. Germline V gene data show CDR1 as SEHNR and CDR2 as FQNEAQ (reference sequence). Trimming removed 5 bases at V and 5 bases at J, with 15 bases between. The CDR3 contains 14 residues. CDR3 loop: CASSVSGLGETQYF. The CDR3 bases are TGTGCCAGCAGCGTGTCGGGCCTGGGGGAGACCCAGTACTTC.